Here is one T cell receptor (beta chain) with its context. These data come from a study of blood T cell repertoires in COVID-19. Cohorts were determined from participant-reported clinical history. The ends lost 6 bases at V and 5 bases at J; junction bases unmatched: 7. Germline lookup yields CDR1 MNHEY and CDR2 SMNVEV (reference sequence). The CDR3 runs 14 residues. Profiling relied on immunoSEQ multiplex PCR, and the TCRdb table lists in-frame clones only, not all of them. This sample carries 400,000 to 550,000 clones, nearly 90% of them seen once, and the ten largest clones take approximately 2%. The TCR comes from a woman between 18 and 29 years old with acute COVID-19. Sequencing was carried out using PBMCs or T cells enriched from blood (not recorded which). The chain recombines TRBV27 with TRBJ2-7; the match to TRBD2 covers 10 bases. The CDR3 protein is CASRASGSPDEQYF. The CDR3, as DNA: TGTGCCAGCAGGGCTAGCGGGAGTCCCGACGAGCAGTACTTC.